One and the same sample provided the 23 T cell receptor beta chains below, sequenced in a study of shared clonotypes between healthy human individuals. The repertoire was sequenced with immunoSEQ multiplex PCR; TCRdb's copy has only in-frame clones and lacks some. The sample lists about 510,000 clones, 90% to 96% occurring once. The sequenced material came from naive CD4+ T cells sorted from blood. Subset reported: CD45RA+ positively selected. The receptor source for this set is a young woman in good health.

V is TRBV28 and J is TRBJ1-1; D is possibly TRBD1 (5 bases). Trimming left V 3 bases short and J 6 bases short, with 17 bases between. CDR1 is MDHEN, CDR2 SYDVKM, per germline. The CDR3 has 15 amino acids. CDR3 residues: CASSLPGRVASEAFF. The DNA of the CDR3 is TGTGCCAGCAGTTTGCCGGGCAGGGTGGCCTCTGAAGCTTTCTTT. Variable domain in full (rest from reference TRBV28 and TRBJ1-1): DVKVTQSSRYLVKRTGEKVFLECVQDMDHENMFWYRQDPGLGLRLIYFSYDVKMKEKGDIPEGYSVSREKKERFSLILESASTNQTSMYLCASSLPGRVASEAFFGQGTRLTVV.

V usage is TRBV27 and J usage is TRBJ1-1; D is perhaps TRBD1 (6 bases). Deletions cut 6 bases from V and 4 bases from J, with 21 bases between. This CDR3 has 16 amino acids. Germline loops: CDR1 MNHEY, CDR2 SMNVEV (reference sequence). The CDR3 loop reads CASRKHRVAGRTEAFF. The CDR3 coding sequence is TGTGCCAGCAGGAAACACAGGGTCGCGGGGCGCACTGAAGCTTTCTTT.

The rearrangement joins TRBV30 to TRBJ1-1; possible D gene TRBD1, 6 bases. The V gene lost 0 bases and the J gene lost 4 bases, with 12 bases spanning the gap. From germline, CDR1 is GTSNPN and CDR2 SVGIG (reference sequence). The CDR3 loop spans 14 amino acids. The CDR3 region has the DNA TGTGCCTGGAGTGTACTGGAGGGGGGCACTGAAGCTTTCTTT. Translation: CAWSVLEGGTEAFF. The variable domain in full, completed from reference TRBV30 and TRBJ1-1, reads SQTIHQWPATLVQPVGSPLSLECTVEGTSNPNLYWYRQAAGRGLQLLFYSVGIGQISSEVPQNLSASRPQDRQFILSSKKLLLSDSGFYLCAWSVLEGGTEAFFGQGTRLTVV.

In this sample, this clone turned up once. The chain couples TRBV30 to TRBJ2-5; no firm D call. The closer fit of TRBJ2-7 to the DNA end suggests the J call may be wrong. The CDR3 covers 11 residues. From germline, CDR1 is GTSNPN and CDR2 SVGIG (reference sequence). The chain's CDR3 is CAWTGRYEQYF. In DNA form, the CDR3 reads TGTGCCTGGACCGGGCGCTACGAGCAGTACTTC.

The gene calls are TRBV5-1 and TRBJ2-1, with D perhaps given as TRBD1 or TRBD2 (6 bases each). The V gene's germline CDR1 is SGHRS and CDR2 YFSETQ. The CDR3 contains 13 residues. Trimming removed 5 bases at V and 10 bases at J, with 16 bases between. CDR3 sequence reads: CASRVSGAQEQFF. The CDR3 region has the DNA TGCGCCAGCAGGGTTTCGGGGGCTCAAGAGCAGTTCTTC.

Here the CDR3 DNA reads TGTGCCAGTAGTATAACAGGGAACTCTGGAAACACCATATATTTT. Its protein product is CASSITGNSGNTIYF. The chain couples TRBV19 to TRBJ1-3; D possibly corresponds to TRBD1 (6 bases). Trimming cost V 2 bases and J 0 bases, with 8 bases left between them. Germline loops: CDR1 LNHDA, CDR2 SQIVND (reference sequence). The length of the CDR3 is 15 residues. Using reference TRBV19 and TRBJ1-3 for the parts outside the CDR3, the full variable domain is DGGITQSPKYLFRKEGQNVTLSCEQNLNHDAMYWYRQDPGQGLRLIYYSQIVNDFQKGDIAEGYSVSREKKESFPLTVTSAQKNPTAFYLCASSITGNSGNTIYFGEGSWLTVV.

The chain employs TRBV28 and TRBJ1-4; D is uncertain. The CDR3 length is 15 residues. In germline, CDR1 is MDHEN, CDR2 SYDVKM. V was cut by 6 bases and J by 7 bases, with 18 bases left in between. In nucleotides, the CDR3 is TGTGCCAGCAGCCCCAGCGGTGGGGTGGTTGAAAAACTGTTTTTT. It is translated as CASSPSGGVVEKLFF.

This chain links TRBV4-1 with TRBJ2-7; 8 bases are a match to TRBD2. CDR3 length: 17 amino acids. CDR1 and CDR2 (germline): MGHRA, YSYEKL. V dropped 4 bases and J dropped 5; count of bases not matched to a gene: 16. CDR3 protein: CASSRSFSQRESDEQYF. The CDR3 coding sequence is TGCGCCAGCAGCCGTTCCTTCTCGCAGCGGGAGTCCGACGAGCAGTACTTC.

This chain links TRBV4-1 with TRBJ1-5; D not certain. The length of the CDR3 is 13 residues. V was clipped by 4 bases and J by 4 bases, with 8 bases between them. CDR1 MGHRA and CDR2 YSYEKL come from the germline V gene. CDR3 bases: TGCGCCAGCAGCCGCCTTACTAATCAGCCCCAGCATTTT. Its translation is CASSRLTNQPQHF.

This clone appeared a single time. The V and J genes are TRBV18 and TRBJ1-2, with a weak D call TRBD1 (5 bases). The CDR3 loop spans 15 amino acids. Germline lookup yields CDR1 KGHSH and CDR2 LQKENI. Trimming left V 2 bases short and J 7 bases short, with 17 bases between. The CDR3 spells CASSPSEGTLSGYTF. CDR3 in DNA: TGTGCCAGCTCACCAAGCGAGGGGACGCTTTCTGGCTACACCTTC.

The chain combines TRBV27 with TRBJ2-7, with unresolved D. Germline V gene sequence: CDR1 MNHEY, CDR2 SMNVEV (reference sequence). The CDR3 runs 16 residues. V was clipped by 6 bases and J by 1 base, with 19 bases between them. The CDR3: CASRTDGTHISYEQYF. The CDR3 DNA sequence: TGTGCCAGCAGGACTGACGGTACACATATATCCTACGAGCAGTACTTC.

J is TRBJ1-6 and V is TRBV28; the D is unclear. The CDR3 has 15 amino acids. V dropped 2 bases and J dropped 9 bases, with 14 bases sitting between them. CDR1 is MDHEN and CDR2 is SYDVKM in the germline V gene. CDR3 in DNA: TGTGCCAGCAGTTTAGGGTTCGCAAAAGCTTCACCCCTCCACTTT. Its translation is CASSLGFAKASPLHF.

The chain joins TRBV28 to TRBJ2-7, with 8 bases aligning to TRBD2. The germline gives CDR1 MDHEN, CDR2 SYDVKM. The CDR3 has 15 amino acids. V lost 5 bases, J lost 3 bases, and 9 bases stayed unmatched. The CDR3 DNA is TGTGCCAGCAGTGTACCGGCGGGGGGCCACTACGAGCAGTACTTC. Its protein is CASSVPAGGHYEQYF.

The chain couples TRBV30 to TRBJ2-7; D is tentatively TRBD1 or TRBD2 (6 bases each). V gave up 3 bases and J gave up 2 bases, with 17 bases separating them. Germline CDR1 reads GTSNPN; CDR2 reads SVGIG (reference sequence). CDR3 size: 15 residues. CDR3 sequence reads: CAWSRGGPLAYEQYF. The CDR3 DNA reads as TGTGCCTGGAGCCGAGGGGGGCCTCTTGCCTACGAGCAGTACTTC.

The chain couples TRBV19 to TRBJ1-2; the D is unclear. Germline V gene lookup returns CDR1 LNHDA and CDR2 SQIVND (reference sequence). Trimming left V 4 bases short and J 8 bases short, with 17 bases between. The CDR3 has 14 residues. The CDR3 region has the DNA TGTGCCAGTAGTACCCATCTCATGGGATGGGGCTACACCTTC. The encoded protein is CASSTHLMGWGYTF.

This chain joins TRBV10-1 and TRBJ2-3; 10 bases match TRBD2. Unmatched junction bases numbered 10, after V lost 2 bases and J lost 5 bases. CDR1 is WNHNN and CDR2 is SYGVQD in the germline V gene (reference sequence). This CDR3 is 17 amino acids long. The CDR3 nucleotides are TGCGCCAGCAGTGAGGGGCCGTATCGGACTAGCGGAGATACGCAGTATTTT. The encoded protein is CASSEGPYRTSGDTQYF.

This sequence joins TRBV5-6 and TRBJ1-3, with D uncertain. Germline V gives CDR1 SGHDT, CDR2 YYEEEE. Trimming took off 1 base at V and 7 bases at J, with 9 bases between the two ends. There are 13 residues in the CDR3. CDR3 coding DNA: TGTGCCAGCAGCTTGCGGTTGGGGAACACCATATATTTT. It translates to CASSLRLGNTIYF.

The V gene is TRBV5-1, the J gene TRBJ2-7; possibly TRBD1 for D (5 bases). Germline V gives CDR1 SGHRS, CDR2 YFSETQ. V was shortened by 0 bases and J by 2 bases, with 9 bases between the two germline ends. CDR3 length: 14 residues. CDR3 region: CASSLGQTAYEQYF. The CDR3 coding sequence is TGCGCCAGCAGCTTGGGACAGACTGCCTACGAGCAGTACTTC.

The chain joins TRBV30 to TRBJ1-4, with 7 nucleotides matching TRBD1. Germline CDR1 is GTSNPN and CDR2 is SVGIG (reference sequence). J was trimmed by 3 bases and V by 0 bases; bases with no gene match: 4. The CDR3 has 15 residues. CDR3 in DNA: TGTGCCTGGAGTGTAAAGGGGGCTGCTAATGAAAAACTGTTTTTT. Translation: CAWSVKGAANEKLFF.

Written as DNA, the CDR3 is TGTGCCAGCAGTTATGGGGACAGGGACGAGCAGTACTTC. Translation: CASSYGDRDEQYF. The chain joins TRBV6-5 to TRBJ2-7, with 9 bases identical to TRBD1. Germline V lookup: CDR1 MNHEY, CDR2 SVGAGI. The CDR3 contains 13 residues. J was trimmed by 5 bases and V by 3 bases; bases with no gene match: 2.

The J gene is TRBJ1-5, the V gene TRBV16; 12 bases fit TRBD1. This CDR3 has 16 residues. The germline CDR1 and CDR2 sequences are KGHSY and FQNENV. The J segment lost 7 bases and the V segment lost 1 base, leaving 5 bases of the junction unmatched. CDR3 nucleotides: TGTGCCAGCAGCCAATATGGGACAGGGGGCGGACAGCCCCAGCATTTT. This translates into CASSQYGTGGGQPQHF.

V gene TRBV19 combines with J gene TRBJ1-4; no clear D gene. This CDR3 is 16 amino acids long. In germline, CDR1 is LNHDA, CDR2 SQIVND (reference sequence). V lost 3 bases and J 0 bases, leaving 11 bases between the germline ends. For the CDR3, the DNA is TGTGCCAGTAGTATCGGTGGCACGGCAACTAATGAAAAACTGTTTTTT. Translating gives CASSIGGTATNEKLFF.

As to this clone: One junction end disagrees with the germline gene, perhaps due to a read error. The chain has TRBV2 and TRBJ2-2; D gene uncertain. Looked up from germline, CDR1 is SNHLY and CDR2 is FYNNEI. The length of the CDR3 is 14 residues. The DNA of the CDR3 is TGTGCGAGCATAACGGTTGCGAACACCGGGGAGCTGTTTTTT. Its protein product is CASITVANTGELFF.